The present TCR beta chain was sequenced within a study of blood T cell repertoires in COVID-19. V lost 3 bases to trimming and J lost 0 bases; unmatched junction nucleotides: 7. From germline, CDR1 is SGDLS and CDR2 YYNGEE. This CDR3 spans 16 amino acids. The method was immunoSEQ multiplex PCR; TCRdb's version includes in-frame clones alone and lacks a portion of them. The repertoire holds 120,000 to 150,000 clones, roughly 85% seen once, with roughly 2.6% in the top ten. The TCR sequence derives from a human donor with acute or convalescent COVID-19. The donor label of this sample is uncertain. Sequencing used peripheral blood. The chain links TRBV9 to TRBJ2-3; 7 bases map to TRBD2. CDR3 bases: TGTGCCAGCAGCGCCGGACTAGGAACTAGCACAGATACGCAGTATTTT. It yields the protein CASSAGLGTSTDTQYF.